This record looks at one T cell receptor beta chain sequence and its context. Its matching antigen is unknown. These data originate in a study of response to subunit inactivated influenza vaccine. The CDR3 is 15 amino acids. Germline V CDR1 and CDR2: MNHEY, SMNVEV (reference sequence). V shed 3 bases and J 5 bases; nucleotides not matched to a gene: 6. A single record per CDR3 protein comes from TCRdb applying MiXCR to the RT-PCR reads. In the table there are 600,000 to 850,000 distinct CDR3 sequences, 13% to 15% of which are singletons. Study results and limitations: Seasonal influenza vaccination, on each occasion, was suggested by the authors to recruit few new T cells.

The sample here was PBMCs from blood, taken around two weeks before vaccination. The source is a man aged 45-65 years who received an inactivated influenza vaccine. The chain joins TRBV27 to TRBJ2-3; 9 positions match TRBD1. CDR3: CASSFATGGRDTQYF. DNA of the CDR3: TGTGCCAGCAGTTTCGCGACAGGGGGGAGAGATACGCAGTATTTT.